The entry below gives a single T cell receptor beta chain sequence along with its context. The data stem from a study of blood T cell repertoires in COVID-19. Participant age was 18 to 89 years, and participants resided in about two dozen US areas. The study counted Cohort 3 donors as recovered given two negative PCRs, clearance, or symptom resolution. V gave up 5 bases and J gave up 10 bases, with 12 bases separating them. The CDR3 length is 11 residues. Germline loops: CDR1 SQVTM, CDR2 ANQGSEA. TCRdb keeps only in-frame clones here, not all; method: immunoSEQ multiplex PCR. The profile shows 150,000 to 250,000 clones, about four fifths of them singletons.

V gene TRBV29-1 combines with J gene TRBJ2-1; TRBD1 might be the D (6 bases). The sequence derives from a man aged 40-55 years who had recovered from COVID-19. Material for sequencing was PBMCs or T cells enriched from blood (not recorded which). The CDR3 sequence is CSVTGSSEQFF. The CDR3 coding sequence is TGCAGCGTTACAGGGTCATCCGAGCAGTTCTTC.